Below, one TCR beta chain is given with its context. Germline V CDR1 and CDR2: MNHEY, SMNVEV (reference sequence). CDR3 length: 14 residues. V lost 6 bases and J lost 8, with 17 bases in between. This sample is drawn from a study of blood T cell repertoires in COVID-19. On the study more broadly: Researchers got acute and convalescent COVID-19 samples from the United States, Italy and Spain. The analysed material was cDNA or gDNA that came from T cells, B-cell-depleted T cells, or PBMCs.

Per the original data handling: Using reference gene primer amplification, nucleated cell counts were estimated. Sequencing was performed with immunoSEQ multiplex PCR; in TCRdb, only in-frame clones are kept and a portion is missing. The DNA was the basis for D and trimming; V, J and clone size are from that table. The sample comprises 55,000 to 65,000 clones, about 86% of which are singletons, and approximately 4.3% rests with the top ten. This clonotype was obtained from a man aged 60 to 75 with acute or convalescent COVID-19. V and J are TRBV27 and TRBJ2-1; D is perhaps TRBD2 (6 bases). The sample taken for sequencing was peripheral blood. This CDR3 reads CASSFDGGVYEQFF. Here the CDR3 DNA reads TGTGCCAGCAGCTTTGACGGCGGGGTCTATGAGCAGTTCTTC.